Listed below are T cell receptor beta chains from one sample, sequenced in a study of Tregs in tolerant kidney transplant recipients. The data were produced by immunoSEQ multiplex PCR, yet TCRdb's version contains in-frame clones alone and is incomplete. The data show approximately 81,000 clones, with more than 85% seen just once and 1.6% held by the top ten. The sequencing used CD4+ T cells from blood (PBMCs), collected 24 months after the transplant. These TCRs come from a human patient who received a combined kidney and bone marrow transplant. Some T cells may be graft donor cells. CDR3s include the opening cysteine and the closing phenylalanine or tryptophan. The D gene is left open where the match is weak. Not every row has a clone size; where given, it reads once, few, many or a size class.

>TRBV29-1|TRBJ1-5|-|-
CSVQTDTYQPQHF
TGCAGCGTTCAGACAGATACATATCAGCCCCAGCATTTT
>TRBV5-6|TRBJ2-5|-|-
CASSLVGPGTGTLLYF
-
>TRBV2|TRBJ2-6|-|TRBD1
CASTATGKFGANVLTF
TGTGCCAGCACTGCGACAGGGAAATTTGGGGCCAACGTCCTGACTTTC
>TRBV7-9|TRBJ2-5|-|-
CASSLASFQELERKETQYF
TGTGCCAGCAGCTTAGCCTCGTTTCAAGAGCTAGAGCGCAAAGAGACCCAGTACTTC
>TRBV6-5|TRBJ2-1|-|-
CASSYGLGLPSLF
TGTGCCAGCAGTTACGGTCTCGGACTCCCTTCCCTCTTC
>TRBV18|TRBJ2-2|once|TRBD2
CASSPRLVLSGGIVGELFF
TGTGCCAGCTCACCACGTCTAGTCCTTAGCGGGGGAATCGTCGGGGAGCTGTTTTTT
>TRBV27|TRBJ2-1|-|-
CASSKLRLTNNEQFF
TGTGCCAGCAGCAAGTTGCGGCTAACCAACAATGAGCAGTTCTTC
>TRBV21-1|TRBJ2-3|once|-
CASTVGGEGTDTQYF
TGTGCCAGCACCGTTGGGGGGGAGGGCACAGATACGCAGTATTTT
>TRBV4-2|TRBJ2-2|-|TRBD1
CASSYRQGEGTGELFF
TGTGCCAGCAGCTATCGACAGGGGGAGGGCACCGGGGAGCTGTTTTTT
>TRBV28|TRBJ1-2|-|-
CASSQQPDGYTF
TGTGCCAGCAGTCAACAGCCCGATGGCTACACCTTC
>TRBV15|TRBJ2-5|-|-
CATSIRGRQETQYF
TGTGCCACCAGCATTAGGGGTCGGCAAGAGACCCAGTACTTC